Below are 2 T cell receptor beta chains sequenced from a single sample in a study of cytomegalovirus exposure and HLA in healthy donors. The table came from immunoSEQ multiplex PCR; TCRdb's copy has only in-frame clones and leaves some out. The sample has tens of thousands of clones, over 85% seen once. What was sequenced was PBMCs. The receptors here all came from a woman aged 18 to 35 in good health and CMV-seropositive.

This rearrangement joins TRBV28 to TRBJ1-6; D perhaps matches TRBD1 (5 bases). V dropped 8 bases and J dropped 5 bases, with 16 bases sitting between them. Germline-derived CDR1 and CDR2 are MDHEN and SYDVKM. This CDR3 spans 15 amino acids. Here the CDR3 reads CASFNAGYNNSPLHF. In DNA form, the CDR3 reads TGTGCCAGCTTCAATGCAGGGTATAATAATTCACCCCTCCACTTT.

The chain couples TRBV30 to TRBJ1-1; 7 bases align to TRBD1. Germline CDR1 is GTSNPN and CDR2 is SVGIG (reference sequence). CDR3 length: 17 amino acids. Unmatched junction bases numbered 11, after V lost 0 bases and J lost 1 base. DNA for the CDR3: TGTGCCTGGAGTGTAATTTCACAGGGGATTCCGAACACTGAAGCTTTCTTT. The encoded protein is CAWSVISQGIPNTEAFF.